The T cell receptor (beta chain) under discussion was sequenced for a study of blood T cell repertoires in COVID-19. Assay used: immunoSEQ multiplex PCR; TCRdb lists only in-frame clones, some missing. The sample yields around 700,000 clones, just under 90% seen once. The sample was peripheral blood. This clonotype was sampled from a woman younger than 30 with acute or convalescent COVID-19.

The CDR3 DNA reads as TGTGCCAGCAGCGTAGGGGGACAGGGGCCCTCCTACGAGCAGTACTTC. This sequence encodes CASSVGGQGPSYEQYF. The chain has TRBV9 and TRBJ2-7; 10 bases align to TRBD1. The germline V gene encodes CDR1 SGDLS and CDR2 YYNGEE. This CDR3 region has 16 residues. Trimming cost V 0 bases and J 0 bases; bases outside gene matches: 3.